The sequence of this T cell receptor (beta chain) was determined in a study of metastatic and nonmetastatic thyroid tumors. Whole-study results and caveats: Benign nodules reportedly had significantly lower TCR beta diversity than malignant thyroid tumors in blood and tumor.

CDR1 is SGHTA and CDR2 is FQGNSA in the germline V gene. V lost 2 bases, J lost 5 bases, and 4 bases stayed unmatched. The CDR3 spans 15 residues. Until they underwent thyroid surgery, no patient had received any treatment. At least ten counts were recorded for this clone. Antigen: not known. TCRdb redid the clone calls on the PCR reads using MiXCR. The data contain around 19,000 clones, 20% of them singletons. The specimen sequenced was blood. V gene TRBV7-2 combines with J gene TRBJ2-2; 8 bases agree with TRBD2. The sequence was collected from a female donor with papillary thyroid cancer or a benign thyroid nodule (not recorded which). Some clones in this sample may be carry-over from other donors' samples. The CDR3 DNA reads TGTGCCAGCAGCTTACGGCTAGCGGGTACCGGGGAGCTGTTTTTT. Its protein product is CASSLRLAGTGELFF. Looking up the rest from reference TRBV7-2 and TRBJ2-2 gives the full variable domain: GAGVSQSPSNKVTEKGKDVELRCDPISGHTALYWYRQSLGQGLEFLIYFQGNSAPDKSGLPSDRFSAERTGGSVSTLTIQRTQQEDSAVYLCASSLRLAGTGELFFGEGSRLTVL.